The entry that follows covers one T cell receptor beta chain sequence. The target antigen is unknown. Graves' hyperthyroidism is called stable when ophthalmopathy does not progress within 18 months. Participants, patients aged 18 to 65, had newly diagnosed hyperthyroidism with a duration under 2 months. Uncontrolled infections, other autoimmune diseases, pregnancy or lactation led to exclusion of patients. Trimming cost V 6 bases and J 8 bases; bases outside gene matches: 9. This CDR3 has 14 residues. The germline CDR1 and CDR2 sequences are SNHLY and FYNNEI. The data are from a study of T cells in Graves' hyperthyroidism and ophthalmopathy. Study results and caveats: From stable hyperthyroidism, ophthalmopathy was set apart by a 13 V-J model.

Amplified TCR beta CDR3 regions derived from RNA transcripts. Carried out on the TCR CDR3, a first-round RT-PCR used the HTBI primer set. TCRdb re-called the multiplex PCR reads through MiXCR, storing one row per CDR3 protein. The sample has some 560,000 distinct CDR3 sequences, approximately 14% seen once. The receptor was derived from a woman under 40 with Graves' hyperthyroidism. The sample comprised blood. The rearrangement links TRBV2 to TRBJ2-1; 8 bases are shared with TRBD2. The CDR3 sequence is CASRTAGGGYEQFF. CDR3 nucleotide sequence: TGTGCCAGCAGGACGGCGGGGGGTGGGTATGAGCAGTTCTTC.